There are many counts of the clone carrying this T cell receptor (beta chain). The antigen is undetermined. Amplification of TCR alpha and beta CDR3 regions from RNA used iRepertoire nested multiplex PCR. Input was roughly 95-400 ng of tissue mRNA or PBMC total RNA. From the multiplex PCR reads, TCRdb called clonotypes with MiXCR, one entry per CDR3 protein. This table holds 90,000 to 110,000 distinct CDR3 sequences, around a quarter found once. This specimen belongs to a study of glioma-infiltrating T cells. The CDR3 has 15 residues. Trimming left V 1 base short and J 2 bases short, with 11 bases between. CDR1 and CDR2 (germline): SGHTA, FQGNSA. General study points: Above-expected tissue-blood divergence occurred in all gliomas, most in low-grade ones. Tissue and blood shared very few CDR3 sequences.

The V and J genes are TRBV7-2 and TRBJ2-5; no firm D call. The sequenced sample consisted of glioma tissue, nonneoplastic brain tissue, or PBMCs (not recorded which). The clonotype originates from a human donor with low-grade glioma or glioblastoma, undergoing nonglioma brain surgery, or in good health (not recorded which). The DNA of the CDR3 is TGTGCCAGCAGCTTAGTGTCACTACCTCAAGAGACCCAGTACTTC. Encoded protein: CASSLVSLPQETQYF. Using reference TRBV7-2 and TRBJ2-5 for the parts outside the CDR3, the full variable domain is GAGVSQSPSNKVTEKGKDVELRCDPISGHTALYWYRQSLGQGLEFLIYFQGNSAPDKSGLPSDRFSAERTGGSVSTLTIQRTQQEDSAVYLCASSLVSLPQETQYFGPGTRLLVL.